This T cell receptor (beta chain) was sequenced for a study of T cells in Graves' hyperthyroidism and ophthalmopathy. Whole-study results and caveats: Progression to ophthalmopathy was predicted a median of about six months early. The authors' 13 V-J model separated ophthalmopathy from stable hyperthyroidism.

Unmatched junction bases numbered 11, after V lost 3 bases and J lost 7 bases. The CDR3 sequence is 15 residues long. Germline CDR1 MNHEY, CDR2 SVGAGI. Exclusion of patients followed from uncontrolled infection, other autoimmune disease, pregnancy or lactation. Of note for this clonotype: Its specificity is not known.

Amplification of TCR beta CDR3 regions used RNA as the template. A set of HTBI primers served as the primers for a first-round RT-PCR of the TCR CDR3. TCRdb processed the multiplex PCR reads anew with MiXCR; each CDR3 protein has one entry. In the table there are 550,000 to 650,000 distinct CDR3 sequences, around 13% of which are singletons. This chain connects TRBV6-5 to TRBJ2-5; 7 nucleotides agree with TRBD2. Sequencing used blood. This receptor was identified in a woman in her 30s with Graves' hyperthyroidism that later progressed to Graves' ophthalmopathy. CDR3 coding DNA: TGTGCCAGCAGTTATGATCAATTGGGGGGGGGGACCCAGTACTTC. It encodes CASSYDQLGGGTQYF.